This TCR beta chain was retrieved from a study of Ad26.COV2.S vaccination and SARS-CoV-2 variants (dated by TCRdb to 2020 to 2023). For the study in its entirety: Vaccine-arm donors came from COV1001, a multicentre, randomized, double-blind, placebo-controlled phase I-IIa trial of Ad26.COV2.S in healthy adults. The TCR-sequenced set comprised about 32 samples: roughly 19 Ad26.COV2.S vaccine recipients, 5 placebo recipients and 8 SARS-CoV-2 convalescent individuals. TCRbeta repertoire sequencing served as the tool for gauging how specific and how broad the SARS-CoV-2-reactive T cell receptors were following Ad26.COV2.S vaccination. Ad26.COV2.S was administered intramuscularly at 5 x 10^10 or 1 x 10^11 viral particles, either as a single shot or as two shots given 56 days apart. Trial participants were randomized into five groups of five: low-dose or high-dose Ad26.COV2.S given once or twice, or placebo on both occasions. Investigators did not know the trial group allocation while performing experiments and assessing outcomes. General findings and caveats noted by the study authors: Comparing responses between vaccine doses or regimens was not something the study was powered to do. Compared with placebo recipients, Ad26.COV2.S recipients showed higher spike-specific TCR breadth (P = 0.0014). After vaccination, substantial breadth of spike-specific CD8+ and CD4+ T cell responses was reported. Vaccine and placebo recipients had comparable non-spike TCR breadth, which fits with the vaccine containing only spike. The authors noted that total T cell responses may have been underestimated by the TCR breadth and depth analyses.

The intended sense of this specimen's treatment or condition label: roughly 19 received Ad26.COV2.S at low or high dose, single or two shots; 5 received placebo; per-sample allocation not given. For vaccine and placebo recipients, repertoires were sequenced using samples collected on day 63 after the first injection. Cohort 1b enrolled 25 or so adults aged 18-55 years at a single site in Boston, USA, between 29 July and 7 August 2020. Ad26.COV2.S was a replication-incompetent adenovirus type 26 vector expressing a prefusion-stabilized SARS-CoV-2 spike protein from the original Wuhan strain. The immunoSEQ Assay was used to sequence TCRbeta CDR3 regions. After extraction, genomic DNA underwent amplification by bias-controlled multiplex PCR, followed by high-throughput sequencing. Regarding the original processing steps: To quantify the absolute abundance of each unique TCRbeta CDR3 region, sequences were collapsed and filtered. T cell fraction was estimated by normalization of TCRbeta template counts to usable DNA, with usable DNA being measured through amplification of reference genes present in all nucleated cells. Repertoire TCRs were annotated as SARS-CoV-2-specific by exact matching of V gene, CDR3 amino acid sequence and J gene to a known reactive TCR set. The reference SARS-CoV-2 TCR set was derived from MIRA and filtered for enrichment in COVID-19-positive ImmuneCODE repertoires, a step that removed public or cross-reactive TCRs. Based on the MIRA antigens, annotated TCRs were further analysed at the level of specific ORF or position within ORF. Breadth was defined as the number of annotated unique rearrangements divided by the total number of unique productive rearrangements, and depth was defined as the summed frequency of the annotated unique rearrangements. Group comparisons of TCR breadth used two-sided Wilcoxon rank-sum tests. TCRdb took this table from immuneACCESS and kept in-frame rearrangements with V and J called. Such tables lack part of the clones; where checked against another copy, unresolved V genes explain under half of the gap, and the rest is unexplained. V and J calls and clone size follow that table, whereas D and trimming were derived from the DNA. Counted in this sample were approximately 360,000 clones; about four fifths of them appeared once. The ten largest clonotypes hold 7.4% of the sample.

A note on this clone: No cognate antigen has been identified for it. Base qualities are not provided; no much larger clone lies one nucleotide away.

The CDR3 runs 15 amino acids, cysteine and phenylalanine included. CDR3 DNA only is kept here, 45 bases in frame from base 1. This chain is built from TRBV7-5 and TRBJ2-5; the DNA was not used to check the table's D call, TRBD1. TRBV7-5 is an annotated pseudogene. Sequenced here: peripheral blood, sampled in a trial of Ad26.COV2.S vaccine versus placebo. The sequence was collected from a person aged 18-65 years who received the Ad26.COV2.S COVID-19 vaccine or a placebo. The nucleotide sequence reads as follows: TGTGCCAGAAGCTCAGGACAGGGGGCAGGGGAGACCCAGTACTTC. It codes for CARSSGQGAGETQYF.